These T cell receptor beta chains were read from a single sample in a study of follicular helper T cells after annual influenza vaccination. Repertoires were generated with immunoSEQ multiplex PCR, while TCRdb's copy carries only in-frame clones and drops some. The sample records 8,000 to 13,000 clones, 70% to 90% being singletons. Sequencing used CXCR5- memory CD4+ T cells sorted from blood, obtained 7 days after influenza vaccination. Receptors originate from an adult who received the influenza vaccine. Each CDR3 is given with its conserved first and last residue. Fields, in order: J gene, V gene, D gene, clone size, CDR3 DNA, CDR3 protein. The D gene is left open where the match is weak. Clone size, where shown, is once, few, many, or a class for clones that have expanded.

j_gene: TRBJ2-1; v_gene: TRBV11-3; d_gene: TRBD2; abundance: .; CDR3nt: TGTGCCAGCAGCAAAAGCGGGGGCTCCTACAATGAGCAGTTCTTC; CDR3aa: CASSKSGGSYNEQFF
j_gene: TRBJ1-2; v_gene: TRBV18; d_gene: .; abundance: few; CDR3nt: TGTGCCAGCTCACCATATAGGGAGGATGGCTACACCTTC; CDR3aa: CASSPYREDGYTF
j_gene: TRBJ2-7; v_gene: TRBV7-9; d_gene: TRBD1; abundance: .; CDR3nt: TGTGCCAGCAGCTTAGGAGACAGGGAAAGGGACGAGCAGTACTTC; CDR3aa: CASSLGDRERDEQYF
j_gene: TRBJ2-2; v_gene: TRBV7-9; d_gene: .; abundance: .; CDR3nt: TGTGCCAGCAGCTCGTCCGGCGGGGAGCTGTTTTTT; CDR3aa: CASSSSGGELFF
j_gene: TRBJ1-4; v_gene: TRBV28; d_gene: .; abundance: .; CDR3nt: TGTGCCAGCAGTTTACGGGACGGTAATGAAAAACTGTTTTTT; CDR3aa: CASSLRDGNEKLFF
j_gene: TRBJ1-2; v_gene: TRBV28; d_gene: .; abundance: .; CDR3nt: TGTGCCAGCAGTTTGAACCAAGGGGGCTACACCTTC; CDR3aa: CASSLNQGGYTF
j_gene: TRBJ2-5; v_gene: TRBV5-1; d_gene: TRBD1; abundance: .; CDR3nt: TGCGCCAGCAGCTTTTCTCCAGGGGGCCAAGAGACCCAGTACTTC; CDR3aa: CASSFSPGGQETQYF
j_gene: TRBJ2-3; v_gene: TRBV9; d_gene: .; abundance: .; CDR3nt: TGTGCCAGCAGCGTAGGGCCGAACACAGATACGCAGTATTTT; CDR3aa: CASSVGPNTDTQYF
j_gene: TRBJ1-1; v_gene: TRBV28; d_gene: .; abundance: .; CDR3nt: TGTGCCAGCAAACTTGGATTGGGGGGACGAGCTTTCTTT; CDR3aa: CASKLGLGGRAFF
j_gene: TRBJ1-1; v_gene: TRBV29-1; d_gene: .; abundance: .; CDR3nt: TGCAGCGTCCCTGACCAGATGAACACTGAAGCTTTCTTT; CDR3aa: CSVPDQMNTEAFF
j_gene: TRBJ1-2; v_gene: TRBV28; d_gene: TRBD1; abundance: .; CDR3nt: TGTGCCAGCAATCCCCGGGCCGACAGGGGGCGAAGATATGGCTACACCTTC; CDR3aa: CASNPRADRGRRYGYTF
j_gene: TRBJ2-1; v_gene: TRBV5-6; d_gene: .; abundance: .; CDR3nt: TGTGCCAGCAGCTTTGGCGGGGACCCGTTCTTC; CDR3aa: CASSFGGDPFF
j_gene: TRBJ1-2; v_gene: TRBV2; d_gene: .; abundance: .; CDR3nt: TGTGCCAGCAGTGAGATCCGGGAAAGGAGCTATGGCTACACCTTC; CDR3aa: CASSEIRERSYGYTF
j_gene: TRBJ1-5; v_gene: TRBV28; d_gene: .; abundance: .; CDR3nt: TGTGCCAGCAGTCCCGGGCCCTACTTTAATCAGCCCCAGCATTTT; CDR3aa: CASSPGPYFNQPQHF
j_gene: TRBJ2-1; v_gene: TRBV7-8; d_gene: TRBD2; abundance: .; CDR3nt: TGTGCCAGCAGCGATGGAGCGGGGCGTAGAAATGAGCAGTTCTTC; CDR3aa: CASSDGAGRRNEQFF
j_gene: TRBJ2-1; v_gene: TRBV28; d_gene: TRBD2; abundance: .; CDR3nt: TGTGCCAGCCCACCCCCCGAAGCGGGGCGAAGGGTCAATGAGCAGTTCTTC; CDR3aa: CASPPPEAGRRVNEQFF
j_gene: TRBJ1-1; v_gene: TRBV30; d_gene: TRBD1; abundance: .; CDR3nt: TGTGCCTGGAGTAAGACAGGGCATCCCAATGAAGCTTTCTTT; CDR3aa: CAWSKTGHPNEAFF
j_gene: TRBJ2-1; v_gene: TRBV4-2; d_gene: TRBD1; abundance: .; CDR3nt: TGTGCCAGCAGCCAAGATAGGGACAGGGTCTACAATGAGCAGTTCTTC; CDR3aa: CASSQDRDRVYNEQFF
j_gene: TRBJ1-2; v_gene: TRBV28; d_gene: TRBD1; abundance: .; CDR3nt: TGTGCCAGCAGTTCCGGACAGGGCCTATGGGGCTACACCTTC; CDR3aa: CASSSGQGLWGYTF
j_gene: TRBJ1-2; v_gene: TRBV28; d_gene: .; abundance: .; CDR3nt: TGTGCCAGCAGTTTAAAAGGCCGGGCCTTCCGCTACACCTTC; CDR3aa: CASSLKGRAFRYTF
j_gene: TRBJ1-4; v_gene: TRBV5-8; d_gene: .; abundance: .; CDR3nt: TGTGCCAGCAGCTTGGAGGGACTACCAAATGAAAAACTGTTTTTT; CDR3aa: CASSLEGLPNEKLFF
j_gene: TRBJ2-5; v_gene: TRBV14; d_gene: .; abundance: .; CDR3nt: TGTGCCAGCAGCCGCGACTTCCAAGAGACCCAGTACTTC; CDR3aa: CASSRDFQETQYF
j_gene: TRBJ1-1; v_gene: TRBV5-5; d_gene: .; abundance: .; CDR3nt: TGTGCCAGCAGCGTGGTGGGACCCAACACTGAAGCTTTCTTT; CDR3aa: CASSVVGPNTEAFF